This note documents a single T cell receptor beta chain sequence. The Seattle patients joined while their infection was active and were tracked longitudinally afterward. The entry originates in a study of blood T cell repertoires in COVID-19. Overall study: In each case, the material was cDNA or gDNA derived from T cells, B-cell-depleted T cells, or PBMCs.

Profiled with immunoSEQ multiplex PCR; TCRdb holds only in-frame clones, not every one. The sample has 50,000 to 65,000 clones, 55% to 80% seen once. The sequenced sample consisted of peripheral blood. This receptor was taken from a woman aged 70 to 79 with COVID-19, enrolled during active disease.

The CDR3 DNA is TGTGCCAGCTCACCCTCGGCAGGGTTTCGAAGGAACACTGAAGCTTTCTTT. Encoded protein: CASSPSAGFRRNTEAFF. V gene TRBV18 combines with J gene TRBJ1-1, with D possibly being TRBD1 (5 bases). Per germline, CDR1 KGHSH and CDR2 LQKENI. The CDR3 sequence is 17 residues long. Trimming left V 3 bases short and J 1 base short, with 18 bases between.